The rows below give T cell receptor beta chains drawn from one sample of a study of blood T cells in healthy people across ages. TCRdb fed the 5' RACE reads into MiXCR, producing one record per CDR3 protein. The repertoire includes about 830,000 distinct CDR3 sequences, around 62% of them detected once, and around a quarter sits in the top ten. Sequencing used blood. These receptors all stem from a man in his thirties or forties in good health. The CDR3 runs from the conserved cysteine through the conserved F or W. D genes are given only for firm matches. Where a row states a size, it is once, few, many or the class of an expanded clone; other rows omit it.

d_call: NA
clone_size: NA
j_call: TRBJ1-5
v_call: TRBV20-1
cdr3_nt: TGCAGTGCTAGAGCCCCAAGCGACAATCAGCCCCAGCATTTT
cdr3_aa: CSARAPSDNQPQHF

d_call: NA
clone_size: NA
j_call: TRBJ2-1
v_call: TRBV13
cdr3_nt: TGTGCCAGCAGCTTAGTATCGGGGGGCAGTGGGTCTGAGCAGTTCTTC
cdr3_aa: CASSLVSGGSGSEQFF

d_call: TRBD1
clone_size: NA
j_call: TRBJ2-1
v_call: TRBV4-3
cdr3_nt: TGCGCCAGCAGCCAGGCCGGGACAGGGGACAATGAGCAGTTCTTC
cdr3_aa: CASSQAGTGDNEQFF

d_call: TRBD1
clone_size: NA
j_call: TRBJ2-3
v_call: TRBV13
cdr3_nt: TGTGCCAGCAGTCTCACCCAGCAGGGGGTACCCACAGATACGCAGTATTTT
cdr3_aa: CASSLTQQGVPTDTQYF

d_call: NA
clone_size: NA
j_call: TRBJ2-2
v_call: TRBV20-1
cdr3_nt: TGCAGTGCTAGTGGTACTCAGAACACCGGGGAGCTGTTTTTT
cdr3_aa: CSASGTQNTGELFF

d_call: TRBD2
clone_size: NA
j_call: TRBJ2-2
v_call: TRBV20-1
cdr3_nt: TGCAGTGCTAGTGTCAGCGGGGCGAACACCGGGGAGCTGTTTTTT
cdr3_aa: CSASVSGANTGELFF

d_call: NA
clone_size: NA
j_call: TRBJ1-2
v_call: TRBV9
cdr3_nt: TGTGCCAGCTCCCGGGACACCCTCAGTTATGGCTACACCTTC
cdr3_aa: CASSRDTLSYGYTF

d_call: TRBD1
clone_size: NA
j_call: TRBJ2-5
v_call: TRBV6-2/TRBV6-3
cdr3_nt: TGTGCCAGCAGTCCCGGGACAGGGTTCACAGGCCAGTACTTC
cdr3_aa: CASSPGTGFTGQYF

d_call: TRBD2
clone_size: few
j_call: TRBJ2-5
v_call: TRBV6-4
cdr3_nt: TGTGCCAGCAGTTCTAGCGGGGGAGCCCAAGAGACCCAGTACTTC
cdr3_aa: CASSSSGGAQETQYF

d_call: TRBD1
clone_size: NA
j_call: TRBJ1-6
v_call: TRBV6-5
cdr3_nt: TGTGCCAGCAGTTATGGGACAGGGGAGAATTCACCCCTCCACTTT
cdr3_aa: CASSYGTGENSPLHF

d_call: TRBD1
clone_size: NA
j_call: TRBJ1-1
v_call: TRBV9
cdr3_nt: TGTGCCAGCAGCAGACAGGGTAGTTTGACTGAACCTTTCTTT
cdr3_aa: CASSRQGSLTEPFF